This T cell receptor (beta chain) was captured by sequencing in a study of beta chain features in type 1 diabetes. Study-wide background: Age and gender were similar between patients and healthy donors, as were cell yields.

Sorting with CD45RO/CCR7/CD25/CD127/CD95/CD27 yielded naive, central memory, regulatory and stem-like memory CD4+ cells. A few counts support this clone. Its antigen is unknown. Germline CDR1 GTSNPN, CDR2 SVGIG (reference sequence). Trimming removed 8 bases from V and 4 bases from J; junction bases left unmatched: 5. The CDR3 is 12 residues long. cDNA synthesis used the whole RNA isolate, giving expressed TCRB sequences. Sequencing was performed with immunoSEQ multiplex PCR; in TCRdb, only in-frame clones are kept and a portion is missing. The table lists fewer than 350,000 clones, 7% to 9% of them singletons. The study, taken as a whole, reports: In every one of the four CD4+ subsets, TCRB CDR3s were moderately but significantly shorter in Type 1 diabetes patients.

Source material: central memory CD4+ T cells from blood. J is TRBJ2-7 and V is TRBV30, with TRBD1 matching 10 bases. This sequence was found in a woman in her late teens or twenties in good health. The CDR3 protein is CAADRGVYEQYF. CDR3 DNA sequence: TGTGCCGCGGACAGGGGGGTGTACGAGCAGTACTTC.